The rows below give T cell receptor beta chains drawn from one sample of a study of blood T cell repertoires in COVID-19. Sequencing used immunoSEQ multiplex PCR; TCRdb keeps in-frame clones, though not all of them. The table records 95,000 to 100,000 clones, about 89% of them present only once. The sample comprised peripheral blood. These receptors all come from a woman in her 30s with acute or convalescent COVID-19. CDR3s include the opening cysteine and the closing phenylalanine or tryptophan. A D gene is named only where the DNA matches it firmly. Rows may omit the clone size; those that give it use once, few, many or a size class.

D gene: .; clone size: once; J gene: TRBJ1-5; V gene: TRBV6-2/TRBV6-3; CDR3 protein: CASSLRPGPQHF; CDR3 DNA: TGTGCCAGCAGTCTGCGTCCGGGGCCCCAGCATTTT
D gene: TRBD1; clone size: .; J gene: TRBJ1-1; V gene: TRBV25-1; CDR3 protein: CASSGTGGMNTEAFF; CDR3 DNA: TGTGCCAGCAGCGGGACAGGGGGCATGAACACTGAAGCTTTCTTT
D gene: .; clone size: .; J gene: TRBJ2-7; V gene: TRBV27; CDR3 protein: CAGNGLRAGNFRVLSYEQYF; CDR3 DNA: TGTGCCGGGAACGGATTACGGGCAGGGAATTTTCGGGTGCTGTCCTACGAGCAGTACTTC
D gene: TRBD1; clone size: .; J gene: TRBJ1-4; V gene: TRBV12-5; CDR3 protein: CASARDRANEKLFF; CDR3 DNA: TGTGCTAGTGCCCGCGACAGGGCTAATGAAAAACTGTTTTTT
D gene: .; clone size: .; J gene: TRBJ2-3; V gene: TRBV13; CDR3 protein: CASSQGLRPDTQYF; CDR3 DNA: TGTGCCAGCAGCCAAGGCCTGAGGCCAGATACGCAGTATTTT
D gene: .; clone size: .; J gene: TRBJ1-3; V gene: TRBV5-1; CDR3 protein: CASSLGQNSGNTIYF; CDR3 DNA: TGCGCCAGCAGCTTGGGACAGAACTCTGGAAACACCATATATTTT
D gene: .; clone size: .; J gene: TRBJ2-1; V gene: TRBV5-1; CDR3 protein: CASSLDSMGRSGDEQFF; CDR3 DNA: TGCGCCAGCAGCTTGGACTCGATGGGCCGAAGCGGCGATGAGCAGTTCTTC
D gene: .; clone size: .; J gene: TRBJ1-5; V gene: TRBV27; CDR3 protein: CASSSRKQGSQPQHF; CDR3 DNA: TGTGCCAGCAGTTCCCGCAAACAGGGAAGTCAGCCCCAGCATTTT
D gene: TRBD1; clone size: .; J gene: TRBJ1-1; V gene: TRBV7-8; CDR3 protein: CASSYRQGVTEAFF; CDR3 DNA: TGTGCCAGCAGCTATCGACAGGGAGTCACTGAAGCTTTCTTT
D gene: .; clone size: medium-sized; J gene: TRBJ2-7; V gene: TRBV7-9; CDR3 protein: CASSLEGHRVDYEQYF; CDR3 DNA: TGTGCCAGCAGCTTAGAGGGGCACCGGGTCGACTACGAGCAGTACTTC
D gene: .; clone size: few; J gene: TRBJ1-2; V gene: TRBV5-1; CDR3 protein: CASGGSANYGYTF; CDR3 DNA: TGCGCCAGCGGTGGTTCAGCTAACTATGGCTACACCTTC
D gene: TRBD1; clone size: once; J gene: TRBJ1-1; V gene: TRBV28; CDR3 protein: CASSARRAGGTEAFF; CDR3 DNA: TGTGCCAGCAGTGCCCGTCGGGCAGGGGGCACTGAAGCTTTCTTT
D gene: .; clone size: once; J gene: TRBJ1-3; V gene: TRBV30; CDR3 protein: CAWRWGPSGNTIYF; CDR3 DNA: TGTGCCTGGAGGTGGGGGCCGTCTGGAAACACCATATATTTT
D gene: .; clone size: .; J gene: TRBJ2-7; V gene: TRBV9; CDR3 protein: CASSGKDSYEQYF; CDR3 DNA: TGTGCCAGCAGCGGGAAGGACAGCTACGAGCAGTACTTC
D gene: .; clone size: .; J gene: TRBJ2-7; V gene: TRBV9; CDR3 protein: CASSARLTGNGGEQYF; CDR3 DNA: TGTGCCAGCAGCGCGCGATTAACAGGGAACGGTGGCGAGCAGTACTTC
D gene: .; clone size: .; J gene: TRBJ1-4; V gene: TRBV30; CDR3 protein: CAWSQAGGEKLFF; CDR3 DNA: TGTGCCTGGAGTCAGGCCGGAGGGGAAAAACTGTTTTTT
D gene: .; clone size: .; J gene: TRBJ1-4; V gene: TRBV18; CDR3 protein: CASSPPGAGEKLFF; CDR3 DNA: TGTGCCAGCTCACCACCGGGGGCTGGGGAAAAACTGTTTTTT
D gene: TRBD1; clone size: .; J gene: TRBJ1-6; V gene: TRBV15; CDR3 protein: CATSAGQGLGPLHF; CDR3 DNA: TGTGCCACCAGCGCCGGACAGGGGTTAGGACCCCTCCACTTT
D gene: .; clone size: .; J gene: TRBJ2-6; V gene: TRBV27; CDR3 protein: CASSLASGANVLTF; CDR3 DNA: TGTGCCAGCAGTTTGGCATCTGGGGCCAACGTCCTGACTTTC
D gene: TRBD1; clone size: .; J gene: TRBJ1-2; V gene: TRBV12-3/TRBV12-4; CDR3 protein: CASGDSPTWGYTF; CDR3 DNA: TGTGCCAGCGGGGACAGCCCAACGTGGGGCTACACCTTC
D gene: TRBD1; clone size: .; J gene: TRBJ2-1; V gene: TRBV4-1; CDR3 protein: CASSQPPGSATGVNEQFF; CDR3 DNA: TGCGCCAGCAGCCAACCTCCCGGTAGCGCCACAGGGGTCAATGAGCAGTTCTTC
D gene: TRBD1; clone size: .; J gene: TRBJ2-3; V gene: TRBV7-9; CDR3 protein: CASSLDRVTDTQYF; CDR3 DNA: TGTGCCAGCAGCTTGGACAGGGTCACAGATACGCAGTATTTT
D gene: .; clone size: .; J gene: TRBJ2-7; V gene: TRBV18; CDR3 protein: CASSPRGAPSYEQYF; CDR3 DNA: TGTGCCAGCTCACCTCGGGGGGCCCCCTCCTACGAGCAGTACTTC
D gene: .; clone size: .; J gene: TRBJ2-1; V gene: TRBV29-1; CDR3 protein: CSVEDLQAGAYNEQFF; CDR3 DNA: TGCAGCGTTGAAGATCTTCAAGCGGGTGCCTACAATGAGCAGTTCTTC
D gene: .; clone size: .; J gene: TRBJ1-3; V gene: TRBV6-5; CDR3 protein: CASSYSGADSGNTIYF; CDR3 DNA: TGTGCCAGCAGTTACTCAGGGGCCGACTCTGGAAACACCATATATTTT
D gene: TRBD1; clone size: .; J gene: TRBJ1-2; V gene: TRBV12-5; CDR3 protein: CASGLVRGQGMDYTF; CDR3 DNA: TGTGCTAGTGGTTTGGTACGCGGACAGGGAATGGACTACACCTTC
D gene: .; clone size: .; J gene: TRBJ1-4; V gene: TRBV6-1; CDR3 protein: CASSPGFATNEKLFF; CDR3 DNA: TGTGCCAGCAGTCCAGGGTTCGCAACTAATGAAAAACTGTTTTTT
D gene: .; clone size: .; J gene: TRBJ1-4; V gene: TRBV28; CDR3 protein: CASSFETENEKLFF; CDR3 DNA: TGTGCCAGCAGTTTCGAGACAGAGAATGAAAAACTGTTTTTT
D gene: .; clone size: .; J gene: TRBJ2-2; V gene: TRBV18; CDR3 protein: CASSPGLTNTGELFF; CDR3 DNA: TGTGCCAGCTCACCGGGACTCACGAACACCGGGGAGCTGTTTTTT
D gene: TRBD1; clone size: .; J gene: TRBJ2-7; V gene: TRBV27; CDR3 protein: CASSYRQGAKGEYF; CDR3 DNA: TGTGCCAGCAGTTACCGACAGGGGGCTAAAGGGGAATACTTC
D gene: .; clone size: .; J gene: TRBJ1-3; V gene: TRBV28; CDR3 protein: CASNQGSGNTIYF; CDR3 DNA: TGTGCCAGCAACCAGGGGTCTGGAAACACCATATATTTT